One sample yielded the 25 T cell receptor beta chains listed below, sequenced in a study of OX40 agonist ivuxolimab in advanced cancers. Using immunoSEQ multiplex PCR, the repertoire was profiled, and TCRdb retains in-frame clones only, with some absent. Among 130,000 or so clones listed, 90% to 95% were seen once. Specimen: CD4+ or CD8+ T cells sorted from blood, collected in a trial of the OX40 agonist ivuxolimab. The receptor set was obtained from an adult with an advanced solid tumor such as melanoma, head and neck, liver or kidney cancer.

The rearrangement joins TRBV11-2 to TRBJ1-2; unclear D gene. CDR3 size: 12 residues. Per germline, CDR1 SGHAT and CDR2 FQNNGV. V was trimmed by 0 bases and J by 8 bases, leaving 7 bases between them. CDR3 sequence (DNA): TGTGCCAGCAGCTTAGACTCGCCCGGCTACACCTTC. Translation: CASSLDSPGYTF.

This clone was seen a single time. The rearrangement joins TRBV19 to TRBJ1-1; D not certain. Per germline, CDR1 LNHDA and CDR2 SQIVND (reference sequence). CDR3 length: 15 residues. V was shortened by 0 bases and J by 0 bases, with 8 bases between the two germline ends. The CDR3 loop is CASSIDGGMNTEAFF. For the CDR3, the DNA is TGTGCCAGTAGTATAGATGGTGGGATGAACACTGAAGCTTTCTTT.

In DNA, the CDR3 is TGTGCCAGTAGTTTCCCTCCACCGGGGACTGAAGCTTTCTTT. It translates to CASSFPPPGTEAFF. The chain couples TRBV19 to TRBJ1-1; no clear D. The length of the CDR3 is 14 residues. Trimming removed 5 bases at V and 5 bases at J, with 15 bases between. Germline CDR1 reads LNHDA; CDR2 reads SQIVND (reference sequence). The entire variable domain, with the rest obtained from reference TRBV19 and TRBJ1-1, is as follows: DGGITQSPKYLFRKEGQNVTLSCEQNLNHDAMYWYRQDPGQGLRLIYYSQIVNDFQKGDIAEGYSVSREKKESFPLTVTSAQKNPTAFYLCASSFPPPGTEAFFGQGTRLTVV.

V is TRBV18 and J is TRBJ1-1, with 8 bases aligning to TRBD1. The CDR3 length is 14 residues. Per the germline V gene, CDR1 is KGHSH and CDR2 is LQKENI. V dropped 6 bases and J dropped 0; count of bases not matched to a gene: 3. CDR3 sequence reads: CASSTGVMNTEAFF. For the CDR3, the DNA is TGTGCCAGCTCGACAGGGGTCATGAACACTGAAGCTTTCTTT.

The sample holds one count of this clone. The chain links TRBV15 to TRBJ2-3, with a weak D call TRBD2 (7 bases). Trimming left V 3 bases short and J 2 bases short, with 12 bases between. In germline, CDR1 is LNHNV, CDR2 YYDKDF (reference sequence). The CDR3 consists of 15 residues. In nucleotides, the CDR3 is TGTGCCACCAGCAGGGGAGGGGGGGCCACAGATACGCAGTATTTT. Encoded protein: CATSRGGGATDTQYF.

The chain joins TRBV5-8 to TRBJ2-7, with TRBD2 identical over 8 bases. The V and J ends lost 4 bases and 5 bases, in that order; junction bases with no gene match: 11. Germline-derived CDR1 and CDR2 are SGHTS and YDEGEE. The CDR3 is 15 amino acids. The CDR3 is CASSLRGGGDHEQYF. The CDR3, as DNA: TGTGCCAGCAGCCTCCGGGGGGGAGGAGACCACGAGCAGTACTTC.

The table lists this clone with a count of one. The chain carries TRBV5-4 and TRBJ2-3; D might be TRBD2 (6 bases). Germline values: CDR1 SGHNT, CDR2 YYREEE (reference sequence). The CDR3 length is 14 residues. V was cut by 4 bases and J by 4 bases, with 13 bases left in between. Written as DNA, the CDR3 is TGTGCCAGCAGCCGGGACTCACTAGCAGATACGCAGTATTTT. This codes for CASSRDSLADTQYF.

This clone was observed a single time. The J gene is TRBJ2-5, the V gene TRBV27; 13 bases map to TRBD2. The junction had 2 bases not matched to a gene; V was cut back by 6 bases and J by 7 bases. In germline, CDR1 is MNHEY, CDR2 SMNVEV (reference sequence). The CDR3 contains 13 residues. This chain's CDR3 is CASRRLAGGTQYF. CDR3 DNA sequence: TGTGCCAGCAGGAGACTAGCGGGGGGGACCCAGTACTTC.

This chain joins TRBV18 and TRBJ2-4; 8 nucleotides match TRBD1. Losses at the gene ends were 1 base for V and 2 bases for J; bases not matched to a gene: 1. Per germline, CDR1 KGHSH and CDR2 LQKENI. The CDR3 length is 15 residues. CDR3 amino acids: CASSPRTGPKNIQYF. The CDR3 coding sequence is TGTGCCAGCTCACCACGGACAGGGCCCAAAAACATTCAGTACTTC. Drawing the rest from reference TRBV18 and TRBJ2-4, the complete variable domain is NAGVMQNPRHLVRRRGQEARLRCSPMKGHSHVYWYRQLPEEGLKFMVYLQKENIIDESGMPKERFSAEFPKEGPSILRIQQVVRGDSAAYFCASSPRTGPKNIQYFGAGTRLSVL.

The chain is built from TRBV30 and TRBJ2-3; D assignment may be TRBD1 or TRBD2 (6 bases each). V was cut by 4 bases and J by 8 bases, with 16 bases left in between. Germline V lookup: CDR1 GTSNPN, CDR2 SVGIG (reference sequence). CDR3 length equals 13 residues. For the CDR3, the DNA is TGTGCCTGGATTGACGGGAGAGGGGGTACGCAGTATTTT. Protein product: CAWIDGRGGTQYF.

This sequence joins TRBV28 and TRBJ2-7; a weak D match, TRBD1 (6 bases). The CDR3 has 15 amino acids. Per the germline V gene, CDR1 is MDHEN and CDR2 is SYDVKM. V lost 6 bases and J 3 bases, leaving 18 bases between the germline ends. CDR3 sequence reads: CASRTNGQLNYEQYF. The CDR3 nucleotides read TGTGCCAGCAGAACCAATGGACAGCTTAACTACGAGCAGTACTTC.

The V call is TRBV7-6, the J call TRBJ2-1; 7 bases are shared with TRBD2. With V trimmed by 1 base and J by 7 bases, 7 bases remained unmatched. The CDR3 contains 15 residues. Germline-derived CDR1 and CDR2 are SGHVS and FNYEAQ. This CDR3 is CASSLEASGRNEQFF. The CDR3 nucleotides read TGTGCCAGCAGCTTAGAGGCTAGCGGACGGAATGAGCAGTTCTTC. The full variable domain, with the rest looked up from reference TRBV7-6 and TRBJ2-1, is GAGVSQSPRYKVTKRGQDVALRCDPISGHVSLYWYRQALGQGPEFLTYFNYEAQQDKSGLPNDRFSAERPEGSISTLTIQRTEQRDSAMYRCASSLEASGRNEQFFGPGTRLTVL.

The chain joins TRBV27 to TRBJ2-7; 8 bases match TRBD1. This CDR3 contains 16 residues. V lost 5 bases, J lost 0 bases, and 9 bases stayed unmatched. Germline CDR1 is MNHEY and CDR2 is SMNVEV (reference sequence). CDR3 residues: CASSGWTGLSSYEQYF. The CDR3 coding sequence is TGTGCCAGCAGTGGGTGGACAGGGTTGAGCTCCTACGAGCAGTACTTC.

This chain links TRBV28 with TRBJ1-4; D gene unclear. The germline gives CDR1 MDHEN, CDR2 SYDVKM. The CDR3 contains 11 residues. V was pared by 4 bases and J by 6 bases, with 3 bases between. The CDR3 spells CASSSHEKLFF. Here the CDR3 DNA reads TGTGCCAGCAGTTCGCATGAAAAACTGTTTTTT.

The rearrangement links TRBV30 to TRBJ1-1; maybe TRBD1 (6 bases). Germline V lookup: CDR1 GTSNPN, CDR2 SVGIG (reference sequence). This CDR3 spans 13 amino acids. V lost 3 bases, J lost 5 bases, and 13 bases lay in between. CDR3 protein: CAWRPHRDTEAFF. The DNA of the CDR3 is TGTGCCTGGAGGCCACACAGGGATACTGAAGCTTTCTTT.

This rearrangement joins TRBV7-2 to TRBJ1-1; D gene uncertain. Between the trimmed V and J ends, which lost 3 bases and 3 bases, there was a span of 11 bases. Per germline, CDR1 SGHTA and CDR2 FQGNSA. The CDR3 spans 14 residues. The CDR3 DNA reads TGTGCCAGCAGCTTTAAGAGCGACTACACTGAAGCTTTCTTT. It translates to CASSFKSDYTEAFF.

This rearrangement joins TRBV4-1 to TRBJ2-3, with 9 positions matching TRBD2. With V trimmed by 3 bases and J by 0 bases, 10 bases remained unmatched. The V gene's germline CDR1 is MGHRA and CDR2 YSYEKL. The length of the CDR3 is 18 residues. The CDR3 DNA reads TGCGCCAGCAGCCACCTCGCTAAGCGGGGGGCTAGCACAGATACGCAGTATTTT. Encoded protein: CASSHLAKRGASTDTQYF.

This clone was detected once. The chain combines TRBV7-3 with TRBJ2-1; 9 bases match TRBD1. Unmatched junction bases numbered 3, after V lost 5 bases and J lost 1 base. This CDR3 spans 15 amino acids. Germline CDR1 and CDR2: SGHTA and FQGTGA. CDR3 bases: TGTGCCAGCAGCCAGGACAGGGGTTCCTACAATGAGCAGTTCTTC. It encodes CASSQDRGSYNEQFF.

The rearrangement joins TRBV15 to TRBJ2-5, with D unclear. The CDR3 runs to 13 residues. The germline gives CDR1 LNHNV, CDR2 YYDKDF (reference sequence). V was trimmed by 4 bases and J by 2 bases, leaving 8 bases between them. CDR3: CATSNGKQETQYF. As DNA, the CDR3 is TGTGCCACCAGCAACGGAAAGCAAGAGACCCAGTACTTC. Supplemented by reference TRBV15 and TRBJ2-5, the full variable domain reads DAMVIQNPRYQVTQFGKPVTLSCSQTLNHNVMYWYQQKSSQAPKLLFHYYDKDFNNEADTPDNFQSRRPNTSFCFLDIRSPGLGDTAMYLCATSNGKQETQYFGPGTRLLVL.

This rearrangement joins TRBV9 to TRBJ2-5, with 12 nucleotides matching TRBD2. Per germline, CDR1 SGDLS and CDR2 YYNGEE. The CDR3 has 16 residues. Trimming at V came to 3 bases and at J to 5 bases, leaving 8 bases not matched to a gene. The CDR3 DNA follows: TGTGCCAGCAGCGGATTATATGGACTAGCGGGGGAGACCCAGTACTTC. Its protein is CASSGLYGLAGETQYF.

The chain combines TRBV5-1 with TRBJ1-4; no clear D gene. V lost 4 bases and J lost 0, with 10 bases in between. CDR1 is SGHRS, CDR2 YFSETQ, per germline. The CDR3 runs to 15 residues. The CDR3: CASSPGGTTNEKLFF. Written as DNA, the CDR3 is TGCGCCAGCAGCCCGGGAGGGACAACTAATGAAAAACTGTTTTTT.

The J gene is TRBJ2-3, the V gene TRBV7-3; 7 bases map to TRBD1. This CDR3 is built from 15 residues. Germline CDR1 is SGHTA and CDR2 is FQGTGA. The trim removed 5 bases at V and 0 bases at J, leaving 5 bases unmatched. CDR3 coding DNA: TGTGCCAGCAGCCGTACAGGGGTGAGCACAGATACGCAGTATTTT. Translated, it gives CASSRTGVSTDTQYF.

J is TRBJ1-5 and V is TRBV5-1; possible D gene TRBD1, 6 bases. Trimming took 5 bases from V and 0 from J, leaving 12 bases between them. The CDR3 length is 15 residues. Germline CDR1 reads SGHRS; CDR2 reads YFSETQ. This chain's CDR3 is CASSPDSTSNQPQHF. DNA for the CDR3: TGCGCCAGCAGTCCGGACAGCACTAGCAATCAGCCCCAGCATTTT.

In its sample, this clone was seen once. The genes are TRBV5-1 and TRBJ2-7; D perhaps matches TRBD1 (6 bases). Germline loops: CDR1 SGHRS, CDR2 YFSETQ. V gave up 4 bases and J gave up 6 bases, with 17 bases separating them. This CDR3 is built from 14 residues. The DNA of the CDR3 is TGCGCCAGCAGCACAACAGGGTTGGGGTCCGAGCAGTACTTC. Translation gives CASSTTGLGSEQYF.

The chain links TRBV6-5 to TRBJ2-3; D may correspond to TRBD1 or TRBD2 (5 bases each). The CDR3 covers 16 residues. CDR1 is MNHEY, CDR2 SVGAGI, per germline. Deletions cut 3 bases from V and 1 base from J, with 14 bases between. Here the CDR3 reads CASSYGGGRGTDTQYF. CDR3 nucleotides: TGTGCCAGCAGTTATGGTGGGGGAAGAGGCACAGATACGCAGTATTTT.